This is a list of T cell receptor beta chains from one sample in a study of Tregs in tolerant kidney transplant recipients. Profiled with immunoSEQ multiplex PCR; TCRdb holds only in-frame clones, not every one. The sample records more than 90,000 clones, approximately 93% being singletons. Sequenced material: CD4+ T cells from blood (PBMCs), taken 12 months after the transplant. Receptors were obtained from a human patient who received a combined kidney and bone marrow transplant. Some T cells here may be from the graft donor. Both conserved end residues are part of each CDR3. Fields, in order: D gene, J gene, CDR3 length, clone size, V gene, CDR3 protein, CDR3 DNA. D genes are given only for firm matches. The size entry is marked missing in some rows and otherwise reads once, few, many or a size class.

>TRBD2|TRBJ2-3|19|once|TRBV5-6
CASSSYSGTSGRPADTQYF
TGTGCCAGCAGCTCCTATTCTGGGACTAGCGGGAGACCCGCAGATACGCAGTATTTT
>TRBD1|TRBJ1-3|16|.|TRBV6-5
CASSYAGTESGNTIYF
TGTGCCAGCAGTTACGCCGGGACAGAGTCTGGAAACACCATATATTTT
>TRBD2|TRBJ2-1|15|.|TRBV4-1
CASSQGLAGHNEQFF
TGCGCCAGCAGCCAAGGACTAGCGGGACACAATGAGCAGTTCTTC
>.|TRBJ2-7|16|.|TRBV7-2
CASSLTRLANSYEQYF
TGTGCCAGCAGCTTAACTAGGCTAGCAAACTCCTACGAGCAGTACTTC
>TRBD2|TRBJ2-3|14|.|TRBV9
CASNPSGSADTQYF
TGTGCCAGCAACCCTAGCGGGAGTGCAGATACGCAGTATTTT
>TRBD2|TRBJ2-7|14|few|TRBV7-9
CASSPSGSTYEQYF
TGTGCCAGCAGCCCCAGCGGGAGCACGTACGAGCAGTACTTC
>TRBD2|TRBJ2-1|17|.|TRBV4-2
CASSHVESSGRVNEQFF
TGTGCCAGCAGCCATGTGGAGTCTAGCGGGAGGGTTAATGAGCAGTTCTTC
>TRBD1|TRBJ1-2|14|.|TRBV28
CASSSWDRNYFYTF
TGTGCCAGCAGCTCTTGGGACAGGAACTACTTCTACACCTTC
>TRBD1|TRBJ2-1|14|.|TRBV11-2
CASSSLQGLGEQFF
TGTGCCAGCAGTTCACTACAGGGGTTGGGTGAGCAGTTCTTC
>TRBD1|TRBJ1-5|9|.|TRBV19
CAKGDSQGF
TGTGCCAAAGGGGACAGTCAAGGTTTT
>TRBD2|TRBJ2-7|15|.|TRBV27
CASSRASGIPYEQYF
TGTGCCAGCAGTCGGGCTAGCGGAATCCCCTACGAGCAGTACTTC
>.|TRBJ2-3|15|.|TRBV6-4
CASSGLPGSTDTQYF
TGTGCCAGCAGTGGTTTACCGGGAAGCACAGATACGCAGTATTTT
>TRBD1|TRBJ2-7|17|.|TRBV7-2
CASSPGQVRLWHLEQYF
TGTGCCAGCAGCCCCGGACAGGTTCGCCTTTGGCATCTCGAGCAGTACTTC
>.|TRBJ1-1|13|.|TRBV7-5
CVRSSQGSTEAFF
TGTGTCAGAAGCTCCCAGGGAAGCACTGAAGCTTTCTTT
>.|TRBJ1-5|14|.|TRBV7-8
CASSFRARDQPQHF
TGTGCCAGCAGCTTCAGGGCTCGCGATCAGCCCCAGCATTTT
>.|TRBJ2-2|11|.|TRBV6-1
CASSRTGELFF
TGTGCCAGCAGCCGTACCGGGGAGCTGTTTTTT
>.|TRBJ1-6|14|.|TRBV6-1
CASQTGNYNSPLHF
TGTGCCAGTCAGACAGGAAACTATAATTCCCCCCTCCACTTT
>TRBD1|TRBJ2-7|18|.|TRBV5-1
CASSLPKPGQEFSYEQYF
TGCGCCAGCAGCCTCCCTAAACCGGGACAGGAGTTCTCCTACGAGCAGTACTTC
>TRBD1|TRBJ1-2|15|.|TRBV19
CASSGRDRGGYGYTF
TGTGCCAGTAGTGGCCGGGACAGGGGAGGCTATGGCTACACCTTC
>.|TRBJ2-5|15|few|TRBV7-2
CASSFYSLSQETQYF
TGTGCCAGCAGCTTCTACTCCTTGTCTCAAGAGACCCAGTACTTC
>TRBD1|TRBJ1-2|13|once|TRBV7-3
CASSPGQGYGYTF
TGTGCCAGCAGCCCAGGACAGGGCTATGGCTACACCTTC
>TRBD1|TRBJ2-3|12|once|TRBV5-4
CASSLRGHGWYF
TGTGCCAGCAGCCTCAGGGGGCACGGATGGTATTTT
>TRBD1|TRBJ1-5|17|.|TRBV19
CASSGGTGRGYNQPQHF
TGTGCCAGTAGTGGCGGGACAGGGAGGGGTTACAATCAGCCCCAGCATTTT
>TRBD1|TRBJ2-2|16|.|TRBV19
CASRIHTGAFTGELFF
TGTGCCAGTAGGATACACACAGGGGCCTTCACCGGGGAGCTGTTTTTT
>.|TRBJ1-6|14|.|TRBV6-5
CASSAGIDNSPLHF
TGTGCCAGCAGTGCAGGGATTGATAATTCACCCCTCCACTTT
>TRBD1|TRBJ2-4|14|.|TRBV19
CASSPGQGRNIQYF
TGTGCCAGTAGTCCAGGACAGGGGAGAAACATTCAGTACTTC
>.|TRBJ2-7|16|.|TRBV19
CASSTAPRGISYEQYF
TGTGCCAGTAGTACGGCTCCCAGGGGTATCTCCTACGAGCAGTACTTC